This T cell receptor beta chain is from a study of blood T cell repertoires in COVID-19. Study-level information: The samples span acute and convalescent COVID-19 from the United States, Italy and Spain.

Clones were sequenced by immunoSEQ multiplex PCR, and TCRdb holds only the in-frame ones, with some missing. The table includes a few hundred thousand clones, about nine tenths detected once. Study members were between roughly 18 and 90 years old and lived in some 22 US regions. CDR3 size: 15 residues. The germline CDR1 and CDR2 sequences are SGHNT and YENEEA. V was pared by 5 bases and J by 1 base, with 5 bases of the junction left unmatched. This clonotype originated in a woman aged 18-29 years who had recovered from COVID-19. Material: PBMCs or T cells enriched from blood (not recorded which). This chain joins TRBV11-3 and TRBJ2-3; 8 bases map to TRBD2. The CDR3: CASSPRRGGTDTQYF. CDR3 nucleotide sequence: TGTGCCAGCAGCCCGCGGCGGGGGGGCACAGATACGCAGTATTTT.